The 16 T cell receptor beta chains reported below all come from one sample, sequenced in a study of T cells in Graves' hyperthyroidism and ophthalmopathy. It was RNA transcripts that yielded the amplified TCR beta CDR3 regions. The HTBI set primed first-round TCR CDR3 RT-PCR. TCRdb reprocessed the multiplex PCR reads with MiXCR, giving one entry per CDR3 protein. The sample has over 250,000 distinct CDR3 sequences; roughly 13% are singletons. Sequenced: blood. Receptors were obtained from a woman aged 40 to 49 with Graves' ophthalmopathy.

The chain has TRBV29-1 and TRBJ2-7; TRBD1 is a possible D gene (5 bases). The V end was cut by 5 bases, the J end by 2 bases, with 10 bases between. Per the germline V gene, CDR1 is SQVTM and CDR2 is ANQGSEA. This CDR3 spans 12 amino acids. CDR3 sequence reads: CSVRTGPYEQYF. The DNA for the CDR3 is TGCAGCGTTCGTACAGGACCCTACGAGCAGTACTTC.

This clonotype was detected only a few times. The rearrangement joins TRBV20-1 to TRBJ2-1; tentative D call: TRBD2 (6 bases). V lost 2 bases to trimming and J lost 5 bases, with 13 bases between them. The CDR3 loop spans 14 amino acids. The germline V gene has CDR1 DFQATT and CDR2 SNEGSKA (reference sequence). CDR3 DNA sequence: TGCAGTGCTAGATGGGCTAGCGTAAACAATGAGCAGTTCTTC. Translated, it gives CSARWASVNNEQFF.

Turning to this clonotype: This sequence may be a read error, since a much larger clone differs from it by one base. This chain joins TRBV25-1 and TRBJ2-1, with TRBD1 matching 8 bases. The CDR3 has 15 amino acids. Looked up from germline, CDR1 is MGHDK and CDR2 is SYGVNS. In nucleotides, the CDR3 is TGTGCCAGCAGTGAAGACAGGGGTCCCTACAATGAGCAGTTGTTC. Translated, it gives CASSEDRGPYNEQLF.

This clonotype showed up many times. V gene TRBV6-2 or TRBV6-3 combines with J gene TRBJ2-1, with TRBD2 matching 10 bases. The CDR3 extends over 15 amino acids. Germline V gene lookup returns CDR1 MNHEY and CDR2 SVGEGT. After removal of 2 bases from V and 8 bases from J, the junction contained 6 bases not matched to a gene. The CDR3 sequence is CASSYPSGGADEQFF. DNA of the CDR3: TGTGCCAGCAGTTACCCCAGCGGGGGGGCTGATGAGCAGTTCTTC.

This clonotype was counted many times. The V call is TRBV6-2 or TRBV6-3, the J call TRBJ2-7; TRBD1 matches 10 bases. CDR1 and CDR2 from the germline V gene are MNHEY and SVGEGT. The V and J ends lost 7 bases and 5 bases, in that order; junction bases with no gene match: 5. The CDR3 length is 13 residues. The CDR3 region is CASKRQGANEQYF. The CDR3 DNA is TGTGCCAGCAAAAGACAGGGGGCTAACGAGCAGTACTTC.

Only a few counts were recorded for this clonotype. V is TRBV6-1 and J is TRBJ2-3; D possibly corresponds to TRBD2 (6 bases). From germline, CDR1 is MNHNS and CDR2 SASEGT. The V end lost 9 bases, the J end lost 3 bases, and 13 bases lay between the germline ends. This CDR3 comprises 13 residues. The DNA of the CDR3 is TGTGCCAGTAGACTAGTTTTGACAGATACGCAGTATTTT. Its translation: CASRLVLTDTQYF.

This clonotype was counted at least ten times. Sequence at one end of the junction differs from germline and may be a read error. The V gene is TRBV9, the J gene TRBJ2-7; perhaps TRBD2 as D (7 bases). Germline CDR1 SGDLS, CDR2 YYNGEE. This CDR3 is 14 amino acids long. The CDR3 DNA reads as TGCGCCAGCAGTGAGGGGGGGAGCTCCTACGAGCAGTACTTC. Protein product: CASSEGGSSYEQYF.

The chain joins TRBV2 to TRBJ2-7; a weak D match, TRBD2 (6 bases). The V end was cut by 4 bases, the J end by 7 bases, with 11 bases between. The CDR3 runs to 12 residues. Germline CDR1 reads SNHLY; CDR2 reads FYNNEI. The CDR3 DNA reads TGTGCCAGCAGTGGGGACTCGGGGGAGCAGTACTTC. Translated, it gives CASSGDSGEQYF.

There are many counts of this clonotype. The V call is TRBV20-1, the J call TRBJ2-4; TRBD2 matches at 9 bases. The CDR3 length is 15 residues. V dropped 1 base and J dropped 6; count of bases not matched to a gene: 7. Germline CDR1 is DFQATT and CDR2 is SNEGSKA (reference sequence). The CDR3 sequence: CSARVSGGRGNIQYF. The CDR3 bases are TGCAGTGCTAGAGTTTCAGGCGGGAGGGGAAACATTCAGTACTTC.

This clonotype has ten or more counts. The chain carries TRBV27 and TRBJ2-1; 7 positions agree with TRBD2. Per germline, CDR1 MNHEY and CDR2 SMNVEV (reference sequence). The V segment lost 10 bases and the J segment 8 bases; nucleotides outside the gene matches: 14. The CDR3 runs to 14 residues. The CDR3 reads CATQPAGRIDEQFF. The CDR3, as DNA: TGTGCCACCCAGCCGGCCGGGAGGATCGATGAGCAGTTCTTC.

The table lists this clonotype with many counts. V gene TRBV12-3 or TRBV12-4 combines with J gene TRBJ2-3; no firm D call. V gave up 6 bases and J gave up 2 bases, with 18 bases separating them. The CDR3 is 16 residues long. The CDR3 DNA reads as TGTGCCAGCAGCCGAAACCCCACCCCCTACACAGATACGCAGTATTTT. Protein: CASSRNPTPYTDTQYF.

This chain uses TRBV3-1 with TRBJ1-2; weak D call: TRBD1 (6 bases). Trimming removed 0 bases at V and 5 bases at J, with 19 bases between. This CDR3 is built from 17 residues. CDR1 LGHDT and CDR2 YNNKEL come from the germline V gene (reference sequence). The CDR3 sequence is CASSQDWVESGEYGYTF. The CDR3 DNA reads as TGTGCCAGCAGCCAAGACTGGGTCGAGTCAGGGGAATATGGCTACACCTTC.

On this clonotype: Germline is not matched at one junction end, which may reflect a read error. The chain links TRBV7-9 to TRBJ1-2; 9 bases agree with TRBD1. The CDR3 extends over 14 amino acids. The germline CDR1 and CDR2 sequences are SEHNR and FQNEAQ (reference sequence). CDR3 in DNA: TGTGCCAGCAGCTCTGGGACAGGGAACTATGGCTGCACCTTC. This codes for CASSSGTGNYGCTF.

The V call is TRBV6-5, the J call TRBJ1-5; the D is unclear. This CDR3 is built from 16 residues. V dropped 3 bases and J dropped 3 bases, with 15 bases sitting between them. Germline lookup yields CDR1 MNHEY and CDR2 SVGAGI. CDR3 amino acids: CASSYPAQAHNQPQHF. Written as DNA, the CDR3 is TGTGCCAGCAGTTATCCGGCTCAGGCCCACAATCAGCCCCAGCATTTT.

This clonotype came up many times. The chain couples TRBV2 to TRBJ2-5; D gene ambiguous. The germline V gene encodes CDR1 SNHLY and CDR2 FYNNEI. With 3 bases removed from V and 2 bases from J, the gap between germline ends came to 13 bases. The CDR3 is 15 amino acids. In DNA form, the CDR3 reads TGTGCCAGCAGTGACTTTAGGGTTACTCAAGAGACCCAGTACTTC. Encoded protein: CASSDFRVTQETQYF.

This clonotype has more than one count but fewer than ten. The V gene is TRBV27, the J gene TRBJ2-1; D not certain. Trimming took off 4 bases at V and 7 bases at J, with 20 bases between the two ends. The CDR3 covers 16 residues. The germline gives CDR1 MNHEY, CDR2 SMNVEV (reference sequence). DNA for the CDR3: TGTGCCAGCAGTTCAGGCGGCAGCTCAATGGGGAATGAGCAGTTCTTC. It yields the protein CASSSGGSSMGNEQFF.